This TCR beta chain is from a study of blood T cells in healthy people across ages. Study results and caveats: Donors of long life had a larger count of naive CD4+ cells and greater diversity than aged donors.

A sample-barcoded 5' primer and a J-beta primer mix were used in a second PCR of about 6 to 12 cycles. TCRdb used MiXCR to reprocess the 5' RACE reads, holding one entry per CDR3 protein. The sample holds more than 450,000 distinct CDR3 sequences, about 25% seen once. Concerning this clonotype: The antigen is undetermined.

Trimming took off 4 bases at V and 3 bases at J, with 16 bases between the two ends. Germline V gene lookup returns CDR1 MDHEN and CDR2 SYDVKM. CDR3 length: 15 amino acids. The same data also contributed to another study, on T cells of mothers and their children.

The sample consisted of blood. This clonotype originated in a boy under 10 years old in good health. The chain is built from TRBV28 and TRBJ2-7; the D call may be TRBD1 or TRBD2 (6 bases each). CDR3 loop: CASSWGAESRYEQYF. The CDR3 DNA sequence: TGTGCCAGCAGTTGGGGGGCGGAATCCCGCTACGAGCAGTACTTC.